Reported below is one TCR beta chain. This record belongs to a study of CD8+ T cells in alopecia areata. Germline V gives CDR1 MNHNS, CDR2 SASEGT. V lost 4 bases and J 4 bases, leaving 9 bases between the germline ends. The CDR3 is made up of 13 amino acids. Regarding treatment: oral pan-JAK inhibitor, 5-10 mg twice daily. Sorting of CD4+ and CD8+ T cells was performed on PBMCs. Extraction and reverse transcription of RNA yielded cDNA as the sequencing template. The repertoire was sequenced with immunoSEQ multiplex PCR; TCRdb's copy has only in-frame clones and lacks some. The sample yields approximately 180,000 clones, 58% seen once.

The sequences come from CD4+ T cells sorted from blood, collected at roughly week 55, from a patient treated with tofacitinib. The sequence came from a human donor with alopecia areata. The chain joins TRBV6-1 to TRBJ2-3, with D possibly TRBD2 on 6 matching bases. CDR3: CASSVEGPDTQYF. Here the CDR3 DNA reads TGTGCCAGCAGTGTGGAGGGGCCAGATACGCAGTATTTT.